The text below deals with one T cell receptor (beta chain). The PCR ran on 60 Vbeta and 13 Jbeta primers. Produced via immunoSEQ multiplex PCR; TCRdb's table is partial and in-frame only. The sample lists around 99,000 clones, over 65% occurring once. Donors in the study were healthy people who gave bone marrow. This sample was included in a study of cytomegalovirus exposure and HLA in healthy donors. This TCR derives from a man in his forties or fifties in good health and CMV-seronegative. The sequencing sample was made of PBMCs.

For the CDR3, the DNA is TGCAGCGTTGGGGGGATGACAGGAGTTGGCTACACCTTC. This codes for CSVGGMTGVGYTF. V gene TRBV29-1 combines with J gene TRBJ1-2; tentatively, D is TRBD1 (6 bases). Germline V CDR1 and CDR2: SQVTM, ANQGSEA. CDR3 size: 13 residues. Trimming stripped 4 bases from V and 7 bases from J, with 16 bases between.